The 25 T cell receptor beta chains listed next were all sequenced from one sample in a study of blood T cells in healthy people across ages. Then a second PCR, running about 6 to 12 cycles, was carried out with a sample-barcoded 5' primer and a J-beta primer mix. TCRdb fed the 5' RACE reads into MiXCR, producing one record per CDR3 protein. The table has around 900,000 distinct CDR3 sequences, around 30% seen once. Source material: blood. The receptor set was obtained from a woman over 75 in good health.

The J gene is TRBJ2-3, the V gene TRBV7-8; 10 bases are a match to TRBD2. The V gene end was trimmed by 3 bases and the J gene end by 1 base; junction bases not matched to a gene: 4. CDR3 length equals 16 residues. CDR1 and CDR2 from the germline V gene are SGHVS and FQNEAQ. The CDR3 sequence: CASSFTGTSGTDTQYF. CDR3 nucleotides: TGTGCCAGCAGCTTTACCGGGACTAGCGGCACAGATACGCAGTATTTT.

This chain links TRBV25-1 with TRBJ2-7; either TRBD1 or TRBD2 may fit D (5 bases each). The V end was cut by 6 bases, the J end by 2 bases, with 11 bases between. CDR3 length: 13 amino acids. Germline assignment: CDR1 MGHDK and CDR2 SYGVNS. CDR3 sequence (DNA): TGTGCCAGCAGGGGGGACCTTACCTACGAGCAGTACTTC. It specifies CASRGDLTYEQYF.

In this sample, this clonotype turned up many times. This chain joins TRBV12-3 or TRBV12-4 and TRBJ2-1; 8 bases are a match to TRBD1. V dropped 3 bases and J dropped 1; count of bases not matched to a gene: 5. The CDR3 has 16 amino acids. CDR3 in DNA: TGTGCCAGCAGTTTTCAGGGGGCCTTATCCTACAATGAGCAGTTCTTC. Translated: CASSFQGALSYNEQFF.

J is TRBJ2-1 and V is TRBV4-1; no definite D call. V was pared by 0 bases and J by 6 bases, with 12 bases between. CDR1 is MGHRA and CDR2 is YSYEKL in the germline V gene. CDR3 length equals 15 residues. As DNA, the CDR3 is TGCGCCAGCAGCCAAGATGCACGTTATCTCAATGAGCAGTTCTTC. As protein: CASSQDARYLNEQFF.

In the case of this clonotype: A much larger clonotype is one base distant, so this may be a read error. This sequence joins TRBV15 and TRBJ2-1; 10 bases align to TRBD2. There are 16 residues in the CDR3. Germline assignment: CDR1 LNHNV and CDR2 YYDKDF (reference sequence). Unmatched junction bases numbered 5, after V lost 0 bases and J lost 6 bases. The CDR3 region has the DNA TGTGCCACCAGCAGAGAGAGAGCGGGGGGGGTCAATGAGCAGTTCTTC. The encoded protein is CATSRERAGGVNEQFF. The full variable domain, rest sourced from reference TRBV15 and TRBJ2-1, is DAMVIQNPRYQVTQFGKPVTLSCSQTLNHNVMYWYQQKSSQAPKLLFHYYDKDFNNEADTPDNFQSRRPNTSFCFLDIRSPGLGDTAMYLCATSRERAGGVNEQFFGPGTRLTVL.

The chain carries TRBV24-1 and TRBJ1-2, with D hard to call. CDR1 and CDR2 (germline): KGHDR, SFDVKD. The CDR3 runs 13 residues. Trimming removed 9 bases from V and 4 bases from J, with 14 bases in between. In DNA form, the CDR3 reads TGTGCCACCTCTAAGGAGGGCGGCTATGGCTACACCTTC. Protein product: CATSKEGGYGYTF.

The CDR3 is CASSFGHGDQPQHF. The CDR3 DNA is TGTGCCAGCAGCTTTGGACATGGCGACCAGCCCCAGCATTTT. The gene calls are TRBV7-9 and TRBJ1-5, with D tentatively TRBD1 (5 bases). Looked up from germline, CDR1 is SEHNR and CDR2 is FQNEAQ (reference sequence). The V end lost 3 bases, the J end lost 7 bases, and 13 bases lay between the germline ends. The CDR3 spans 14 residues.

This clonotype was detected once. The CDR3 region is CASSEGSGTSGGAYNEQYF. DNA for the CDR3: TGTGCCAGCAGTGAGGGGAGCGGGACTAGCGGGGGAGCCTACAATGAGCAGTACTTC. The chain carries TRBV2 and TRBJ2-5; 14 bases match TRBD2. The CDR3 sequence is 19 residues long. Germline loops: CDR1 SNHLY, CDR2 FYNNEI. The junction had 20 bases not matched to a gene; V was cut back by 3 bases and J by 11 bases. Variable domain in full (rest from reference TRBV2 and TRBJ2-5): EPEVTQTPSHQVTQMGQEVILRCVPISNHLYFYWYRQILGQKVEFLVSFYNNEISEKSEIFDDQFSVERPDGSNFTLKIRSTKLEDSAMYFCASSEGSGTSGGAYNEQYFGPGTRLLVL.

This chain connects TRBV9 to TRBJ2-7, with 11 bases that match TRBD2. V shed 3 bases, J shed 6 bases, and the junction held 8 bases outside the gene matches. The CDR3 has 15 residues. Germline loops: CDR1 SGDLS, CDR2 YYNGEE. CDR3 sequence (DNA): TGTGCCAGCAGCGAGACTAGCGGGATCCCCGGCGAGCAGTACTTC. Translated: CASSETSGIPGEQYF.

The chain is built from TRBV24-1 and TRBJ2-3, with D perhaps assigned TRBD1 or TRBD2 (5 bases each). Trimming took off 1 base at V and 2 bases at J, with 12 bases between the two ends. This CDR3 comprises 16 residues. Per germline, CDR1 KGHDR and CDR2 SFDVKD. Here the CDR3 reads CATSDFRAGTTDTQYF. The CDR3, as DNA: TGTGCCACCAGTGATTTTAGGGCAGGGACCACAGATACGCAGTATTTT.

This sequence joins TRBV19 and TRBJ1-2; a possible D gene is TRBD1 (5 bases). The CDR3 sequence is 15 residues long. CDR1 LNHDA and CDR2 SQIVND come from the germline V gene (reference sequence). Trimming cost V 3 bases and J 0 bases, with 11 bases left between them. In nucleotides, the CDR3 is TGTGCCAGTAGTATGGCAGGGCCTACTAACTATGGCTACACCTTC. Its protein is CASSMAGPTNYGYTF.

This clonotype was detected many times. V gene TRBV12-3 or TRBV12-4 combines with J gene TRBJ1-6; TRBD1 matches at 9 bases. V dropped 7 bases and J dropped 9; count of bases not matched to a gene: 16. CDR3 length: 17 residues. CDR3 region: CASTRWGQGSLGSPLHF. The CDR3 DNA reads TGTGCCAGCACACGGTGGGGACAGGGCTCCCTAGGTTCACCCCTCCACTTT.

This clonotype was detected a few times. V gene TRBV7-8 combines with J gene TRBJ2-7; D might be TRBD2 (5 bases). CDR3 length: 14 residues. With 1 base removed from V and 2 bases from J, the gap between germline ends came to 9 bases. Germline V gene lookup returns CDR1 SGHVS and CDR2 FQNEAQ. CDR3 sequence reads: CASSLVRGTYEQYF. CDR3 in DNA: TGTGCCAGCAGCTTAGTTCGGGGTACCTACGAGCAGTACTTC.

This clonotype was detected ten times or more. The chain recombines TRBV11-2 with TRBJ2-4; tentative D call: TRBD2 (7 bases). The V and J ends lost 5 bases and 1 base respectively, with 15 bases between them. The CDR3 sequence is 16 residues long. Germline CDR1 is SGHAT and CDR2 is FQNNGV. The CDR3 nucleotides are TGTGCCAGCAGCCTAGGGGGGGGTTCCGCCAAAAACATTCAGTACTTC. Translating it yields CASSLGGGSAKNIQYF. Together with reference TRBV11-2 and TRBJ2-4, the CDR3 gives the full variable domain: EAGVAQSPRYKIIEKRQSVAFWCNPISGHATLYWYQQILGQGPKLLIQFQNNGVVDDSQLPKDRFSAERLKGVDSTLKIQPAKLEDSAVYLCASSLGGGSAKNIQYFGAGTRLSVL.

This clonotype was seen only a few times. The chain has TRBV18 and TRBJ2-7; perhaps D is TRBD1 or TRBD2 (5 bases each). The CDR3 loop spans 15 amino acids. Trimming took 2 bases from V and 6 from J, leaving 17 bases between them. Germline CDR1 and CDR2: KGHSH and LQKENI. CDR3 DNA sequence: TGTGCCAGCTCACCAATCGAGGGCCCAGGGAGCGAGCAGTACTTC. Translated, it gives CASSPIEGPGSEQYF.

The genes are TRBV4-3 and TRBJ1-4; 12 bases agree with TRBD1. Per the germline V gene, CDR1 is LGHNA and CDR2 is YSLEER. The CDR3 sequence is 19 residues long. Germline trimming cut 0 bases from V and 3 bases from J; bases unmatched to any gene: 8. CDR3 in amino acids: CASSQDSRGQGASNEKLFF. As DNA, the CDR3 is TGCGCCAGCAGCCAAGATAGTAGGGGACAGGGGGCCTCTAATGAAAAACTGTTTTTT.

This rearrangement joins TRBV7-2 to TRBJ2-1; maybe TRBD2 (6 bases). The CDR3 length is 15 residues. Germline values: CDR1 SGHTA, CDR2 FQGNSA. With 3 bases removed from V and 5 bases from J, the gap between germline ends came to 14 bases. The CDR3 reads CASSLRRGTHNEQFF. Here the CDR3 DNA reads TGTGCCAGCAGCTTGCGTCGGGGGACCCACAATGAGCAGTTCTTC.

This clonotype was picked up many times. The V and J genes are TRBV10-3 and TRBJ2-3; weak D call: TRBD2 (5 bases). The CDR3 loop spans 12 amino acids. Between the trimmed V and J ends, which lost 6 bases and 6 bases, there was a span of 10 bases. Per germline, CDR1 ENHRY and CDR2 SYGVKD. The DNA for the CDR3 is TGTGCCATCAGAAGCGGAACGGATACGCAGTATTTT. It is translated as CAIRSGTDTQYF.

The chain recombines TRBV19 with TRBJ2-3; TRBD2 matches at 9 bases. Germline V CDR1 and CDR2: LNHDA, SQIVND (reference sequence). CDR3 length: 19 residues. V trimming: 1 base; J trimming: 1 base; junction bases outside the gene matches: 12. CDR3 region: CASSIGFGLAGVRTDTQYF. The CDR3 nucleotides read TGTGCCAGTAGTATAGGCTTCGGGTTAGCGGGGGTCCGCACAGATACGCAGTATTTT.

This clonotype appeared a few times. The chain combines TRBV9 with TRBJ1-1; 9 bases match TRBD1. Germline V gene sequence: CDR1 SGDLS, CDR2 YYNGEE. The CDR3 is 17 amino acids. Germline trimming cut 0 bases from V and 1 base from J; bases unmatched to any gene: 7. CDR3 residues: CASSVAPGQGQNTEAFF. CDR3 nucleotide sequence: TGTGCCAGCAGCGTAGCACCCGGACAGGGGCAGAACACTGAAGCTTTCTTT.

The genes are TRBV6-2 or TRBV6-3 and TRBJ2-5, with a tentative D call TRBD1 (6 bases). Germline V lookup: CDR1 MNHEY, CDR2 SVGEGT. The CDR3 has 15 residues. V lost 6 bases and J lost 11, with 25 bases in between. CDR3 sequence reads: CASSQQGLTHGEQYF. In DNA form, the CDR3 reads TGTGCCAGCAGCCAACAGGGTCTCACCCATGGGGAGCAGTACTTC.

At least ten counts were recorded for this clonotype. The CDR3 loop is CSVHLGTPYEQYF. In DNA, the CDR3 is TGCAGCGTACACCTTGGGACTCCCTACGAGCAGTACTTC. The J gene is TRBJ2-7, the V gene TRBV29-1; possible D gene TRBD2, 6 bases. V was clipped by 6 bases and J by 2 bases, with 14 bases between them. The CDR3 extends over 13 amino acids. Germline V lookup: CDR1 SQVTM, CDR2 ANQGSEA.

The J gene is TRBJ2-1, the V gene TRBV11-2, with TRBD2 matching 12 bases. Germline values: CDR1 SGHAT, CDR2 FQNNGV. The CDR3 covers 17 residues. The junction had 16 bases not matched to a gene; V was cut back by 9 bases and J by 7 bases. This CDR3 reads CASTTYGASGRVNEQFF. The DNA of the CDR3 is TGTGCCAGTACCACCTATGGGGCTAGCGGGAGGGTTAATGAGCAGTTCTTC.

This clonotype has a count of ten or more. The chain joins TRBV11-2 to TRBJ2-7, with TRBD1 identical over 9 bases. This CDR3 has 15 residues. With V trimmed by 5 bases and J by 2 bases, 7 bases remained unmatched. CDR1 is SGHAT, CDR2 FQNNGV, per germline. The CDR3: CASSPWRTGAYEQYF. In DNA, the CDR3 is TGTGCCAGCAGCCCGTGGCGGACAGGGGCCTACGAGCAGTACTTC. Together with reference TRBV11-2 and TRBJ2-7, the CDR3 gives the full variable domain: EAGVAQSPRYKIIEKRQSVAFWCNPISGHATLYWYQQILGQGPKLLIQFQNNGVVDDSQLPKDRFSAERLKGVDSTLKIQPAKLEDSAVYLCASSPWRTGAYEQYFGPGTRLTVT.

The chain links TRBV12-3 or TRBV12-4 to TRBJ2-1; perhaps D is TRBD1 or TRBD2 (6 bases each). CDR3 size: 21 residues. V lost 2 bases and J lost 4, with 30 bases in between. CDR3 loop: CASSLFLRGFGLGQGYNEQFF. CDR3 sequence (DNA): TGTGCCAGCAGTTTATTTCTACGGGGGTTTGGATTGGGGCAGGGGTACAATGAGCAGTTCTTC.